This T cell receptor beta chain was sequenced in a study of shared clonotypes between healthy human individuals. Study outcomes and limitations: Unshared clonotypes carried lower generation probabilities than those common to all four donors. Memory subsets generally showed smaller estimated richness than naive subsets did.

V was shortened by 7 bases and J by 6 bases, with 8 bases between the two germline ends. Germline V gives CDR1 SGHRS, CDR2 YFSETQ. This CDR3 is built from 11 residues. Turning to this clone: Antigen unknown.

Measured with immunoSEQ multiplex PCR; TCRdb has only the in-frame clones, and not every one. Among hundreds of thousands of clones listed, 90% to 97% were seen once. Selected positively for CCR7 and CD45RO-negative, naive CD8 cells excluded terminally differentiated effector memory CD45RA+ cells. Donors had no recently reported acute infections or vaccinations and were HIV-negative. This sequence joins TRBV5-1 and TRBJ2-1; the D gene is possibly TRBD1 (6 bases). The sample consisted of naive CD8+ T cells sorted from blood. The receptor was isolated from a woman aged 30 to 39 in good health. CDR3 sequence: CASEDSNEQFF. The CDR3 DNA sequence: TGCGCCAGCGAGGACAGCAATGAGCAGTTCTTC.